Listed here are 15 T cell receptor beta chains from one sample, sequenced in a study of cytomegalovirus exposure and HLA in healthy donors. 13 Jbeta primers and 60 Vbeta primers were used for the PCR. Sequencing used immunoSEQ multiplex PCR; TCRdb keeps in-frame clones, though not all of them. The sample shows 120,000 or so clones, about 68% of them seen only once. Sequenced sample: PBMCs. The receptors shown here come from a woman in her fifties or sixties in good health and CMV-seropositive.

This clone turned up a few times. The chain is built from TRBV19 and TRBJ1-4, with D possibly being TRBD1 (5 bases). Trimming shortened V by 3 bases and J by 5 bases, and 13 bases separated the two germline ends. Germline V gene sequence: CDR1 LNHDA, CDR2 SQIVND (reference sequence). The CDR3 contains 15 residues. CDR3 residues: CASSILRGSNEKLFF. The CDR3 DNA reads TGTGCCAGTAGTATTTTGCGGGGGAGCAATGAAAAACTGTTTTTT.

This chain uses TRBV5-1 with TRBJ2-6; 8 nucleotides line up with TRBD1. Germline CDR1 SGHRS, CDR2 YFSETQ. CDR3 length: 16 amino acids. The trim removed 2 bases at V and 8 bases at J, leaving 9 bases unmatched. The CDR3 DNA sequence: TGCGCCAGCAGCTTTTTGAGACAGGGGCTGTCCAACGTCCTGACTTTC. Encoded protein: CASSFLRQGLSNVLTF.

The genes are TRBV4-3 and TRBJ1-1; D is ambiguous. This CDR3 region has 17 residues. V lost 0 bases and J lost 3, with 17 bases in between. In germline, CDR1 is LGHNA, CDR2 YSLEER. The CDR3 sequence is CASSQEMRAGWDTEAFF. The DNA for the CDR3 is TGCGCCAGCAGCCAAGAGATGCGGGCCGGGTGGGACACTGAAGCTTTCTTT.

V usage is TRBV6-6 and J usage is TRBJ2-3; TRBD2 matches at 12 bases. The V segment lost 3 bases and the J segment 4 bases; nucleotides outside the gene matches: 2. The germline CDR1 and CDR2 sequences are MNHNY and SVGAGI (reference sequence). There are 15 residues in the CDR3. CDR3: CASSYLAGGADTQYF. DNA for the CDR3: TGTGCCAGCAGTTATCTAGCGGGGGGGGCAGATACGCAGTATTTT.

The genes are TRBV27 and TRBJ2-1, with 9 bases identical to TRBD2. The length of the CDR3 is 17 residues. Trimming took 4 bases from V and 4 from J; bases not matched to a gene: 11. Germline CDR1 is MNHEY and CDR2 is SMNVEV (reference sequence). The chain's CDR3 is CASSSSGAGGAYNEQFF. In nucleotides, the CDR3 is TGTGCCAGCAGTTCCTCCGGGGCGGGAGGGGCTTACAATGAGCAGTTCTTC.

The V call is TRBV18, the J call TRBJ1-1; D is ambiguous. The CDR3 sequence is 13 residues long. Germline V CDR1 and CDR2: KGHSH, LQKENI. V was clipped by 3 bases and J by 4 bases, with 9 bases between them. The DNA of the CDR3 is TGTGCCAGCTCACCCAGCGGCGGCACTGAAGCTTTCTTT. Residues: CASSPSGGTEAFF. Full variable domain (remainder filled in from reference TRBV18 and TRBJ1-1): NAGVMQNPRHLVRRRGQEARLRCSPMKGHSHVYWYRQLPEEGLKFMVYLQKENIIDESGMPKERFSAEFPKEGPSILRIQQVVRGDSAAYFCASSPSGGTEAFFGQGTRLTVV.

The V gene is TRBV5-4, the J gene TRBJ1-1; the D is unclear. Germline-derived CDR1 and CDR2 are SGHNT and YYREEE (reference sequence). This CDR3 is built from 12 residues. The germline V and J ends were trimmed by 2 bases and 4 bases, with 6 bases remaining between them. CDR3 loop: CASSFHSTEAFF. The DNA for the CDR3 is TGTGCCAGCAGCTTCCATAGCACTGAAGCTTTCTTT.

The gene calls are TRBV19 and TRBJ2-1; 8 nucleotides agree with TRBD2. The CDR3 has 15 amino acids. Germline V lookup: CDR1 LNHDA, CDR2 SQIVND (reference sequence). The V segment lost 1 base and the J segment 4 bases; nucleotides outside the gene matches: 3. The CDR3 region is CASSIAASGYNEQFF. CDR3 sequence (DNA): TGTGCCAGTAGTATAGCGGCTAGCGGGTACAATGAGCAGTTCTTC.

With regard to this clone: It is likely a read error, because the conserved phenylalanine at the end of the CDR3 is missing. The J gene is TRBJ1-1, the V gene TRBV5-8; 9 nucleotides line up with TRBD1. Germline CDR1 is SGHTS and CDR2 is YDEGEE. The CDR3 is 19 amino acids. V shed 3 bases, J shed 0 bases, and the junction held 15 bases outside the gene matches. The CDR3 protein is CASSSRGGTGYFMNTEAFL. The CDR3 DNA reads TGTGCCAGCAGCTCGAGAGGCGGGACAGGGTACTTTATGAACACTGAAGCTTTCCTT.

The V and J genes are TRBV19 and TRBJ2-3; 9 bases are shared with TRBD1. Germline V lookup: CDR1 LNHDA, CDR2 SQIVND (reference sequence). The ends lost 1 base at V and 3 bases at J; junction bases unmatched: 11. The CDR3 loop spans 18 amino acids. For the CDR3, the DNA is TGTGCCAGTAGTATAGGAGCCCCCGGGACAGGGCCGACAGATACGCAGTATTTT. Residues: CASSIGAPGTGPTDTQYF.

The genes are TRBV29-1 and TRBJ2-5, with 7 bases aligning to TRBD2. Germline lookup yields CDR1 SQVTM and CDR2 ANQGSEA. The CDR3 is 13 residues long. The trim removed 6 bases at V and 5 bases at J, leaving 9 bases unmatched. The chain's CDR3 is CSVRGEGKETQYF. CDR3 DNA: TGCAGCGTCCGAGGGGAGGGCAAGGAGACCCAGTACTTC.

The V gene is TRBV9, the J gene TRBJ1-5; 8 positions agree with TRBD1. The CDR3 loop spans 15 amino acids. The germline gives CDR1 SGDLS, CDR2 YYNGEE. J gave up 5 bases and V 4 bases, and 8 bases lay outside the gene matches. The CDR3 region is CASSTGQGAYQPQHF. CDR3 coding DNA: TGTGCCAGCAGCACCGGACAGGGCGCGTATCAGCCCCAGCATTTT.

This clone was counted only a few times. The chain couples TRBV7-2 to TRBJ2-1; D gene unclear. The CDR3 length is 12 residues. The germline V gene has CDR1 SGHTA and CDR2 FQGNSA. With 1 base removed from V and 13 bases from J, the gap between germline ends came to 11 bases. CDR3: CASSLGAIEQFF. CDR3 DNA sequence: TGTGCCAGCAGCTTAGGGGCCATTGAACAGTTCTTC.

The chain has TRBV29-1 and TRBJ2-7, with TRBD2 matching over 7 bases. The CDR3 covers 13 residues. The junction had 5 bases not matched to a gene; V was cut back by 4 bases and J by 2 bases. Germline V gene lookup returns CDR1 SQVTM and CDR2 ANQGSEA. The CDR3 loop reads CSVVAGEPYEQYF. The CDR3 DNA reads TGCAGCGTTGTTGCGGGGGAGCCCTACGAGCAGTACTTC.

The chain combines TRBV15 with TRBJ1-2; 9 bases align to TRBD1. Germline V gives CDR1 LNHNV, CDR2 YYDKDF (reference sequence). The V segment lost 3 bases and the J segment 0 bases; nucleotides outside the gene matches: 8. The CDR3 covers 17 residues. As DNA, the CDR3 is TGTGCCACCAGCAGGGGGACAGGGTCAGTGGCTAACTATGGCTACACCTTC. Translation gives CATSRGTGSVANYGYTF. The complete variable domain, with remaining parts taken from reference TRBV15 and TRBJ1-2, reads DAMVIQNPRYQVTQFGKPVTLSCSQTLNHNVMYWYQQKSSQAPKLLFHYYDKDFNNEADTPDNFQSRRPNTSFCFLDIRSPGLGDTAMYLCATSRGTGSVANYGYTFGSGTRLTVV.